This T cell receptor beta chain was captured by sequencing in a study of blood T cell repertoires in COVID-19. The overall study: There were acute and convalescent COVID-19 samples, and they came from the United States, Italy and Spain.

Sequencing was performed with immunoSEQ multiplex PCR; in TCRdb, only in-frame clones are kept and a portion is missing. Among 400,000 to 550,000 clones listed, 70% to 90% were seen once. Germline-derived CDR1 and CDR2 are MGHDK and SYGVNS. With 7 bases clipped from V and 1 base from J, the junction kept 8 bases outside the gene matches. This CDR3 is built from 15 residues. This clone came up a few times. The V gene is TRBV25-1, the J gene TRBJ2-3; 7 nucleotides match TRBD1. The sequencing input was PBMCs or T cells enriched from blood (not recorded which). This TCR derives from a woman aged 18-29 years with acute COVID-19. CDR3 protein: CASMRPGTGTDTQYF. The CDR3 nucleotides are TGTGCCAGCATGCGACCCGGGACAGGCACAGATACGCAGTATTTT.